The rows below give T cell receptor beta chains drawn from one sample of a study of T cells in Graves' hyperthyroidism and ophthalmopathy. TCRdb recomputed calls from the multiplex PCR reads with MiXCR, one row per CDR3 protein. The profile covers about 400,000 distinct CDR3 sequences, with roughly 14% appearing a single time and around 19% taken by the ten largest. Input material: blood. The receptors come from a woman between 25 and 40 years old with Graves' ophthalmopathy. The CDR3 runs from the conserved cysteine through the conserved F or W. Fields, in order: V gene, clone size, J gene, D gene, CDR3 DNA, CDR3 protein. The D gene is left open where the match is weak. Expanded clones get a size class; other rows say once, few or many, or leave the size out.

TRBV7-8	many	TRBJ2-1	TRBD1	TGTGCCAGCAGCTGGGACCGGGACAGTCGGTTCTTC	CASSWDRDSRFF
TRBV19	few	TRBJ2-3	NA	TGTGCCAGTAGTCAGAGGGGGGGCCAGGATACGCAGTATTTT	CASSQRGGQDTQYF
TRBV7-2	NA	TRBJ2-7	NA	TGTGCCAGCAGCCATGGGAGGGGGGGCTACGAGCAGTACTTC	CASSHGRGGYEQYF
TRBV20-1	many	TRBJ1-3	NA	TGCAGTGCTGGGCGAGGGATCTGGGACACCATATATTTT	CSAGRGIWDTIYF
TRBV20-1	many	TRBJ2-5	TRBD2	TGCAGTGCTCCGCTAGCGGGGGGGCCTGAAGAGACCCAGTACTTC	CSAPLAGGPEETQYF
TRBV13	many	TRBJ1-6	TRBD1	TGTGCCAGCAGCTTAACTGGACAGGGCCTGGGGAATTCACCCCTCCACTTT	CASSLTGQGLGNSPLHF
TRBV27	many	TRBJ2-1	TRBD2	TGTGCCAGCAGCTCGCTTAGGGCTAGCGGGGGGACCCACAATGAGCAGTTCTTC	CASSSLRASGGTHNEQFF
TRBV27	many	TRBJ2-7	NA	TGTGCCAGCAGTTTAGGGCGGGTCTACGAGCAGTACTTC	CASSLGRVYEQYF
TRBV6-1	NA	TRBJ2-1	NA	TGTGCCAGCAGTCCATCGCGGGCTAGACTAAGAAGCTCCTACAATGAGCAGTTCTTC	CASSPSRARLRSSYNEQFF
TRBV5-1	NA	TRBJ1-4	NA	TGCGCCAGCAGCTTGGCGAGGGGCACTAATGAAAAACTGTTTTTT	CASSLARGTNEKLFF
TRBV7-2	once	TRBJ2-7	NA	TGTGCCAGCAGCTCCCTTGGTTGGAACGAGCAGTACTTC	CASSSLGWNEQYF
TRBV6-1	few	TRBJ1-3	TRBD1	TGTGCCAGCAGTATTGACAGGGGTAGAAACACCATATATTTT	CASSIDRGRNTIYF
TRBV6-5	many	TRBJ2-2	NA	TGTGCCAGCAGTTACGAACCTGGAGCCGGGGAGCTGTTTTTT	CASSYEPGAGELFF
TRBV4-1	NA	TRBJ2-1	NA	TGCGCCAGCAGCCAAAGGGCAGGTCAAGGCTTTTTAAATGAGCAGTTCTTC	CASSQRAGQGFLNEQFF
TRBV7-6	many	TRBJ2-3	NA	TGTGCCAGCAGCTCTCAGGGAAGCACAGATACGCAGTATTTT	CASSSQGSTDTQYF
TRBV7-9	NA	TRBJ1-6	NA	TGTGCCAGCAGCCCGGGACAAGAAAATTCACCCCTCCCCTTT	CASSPGQENSPLPF
TRBV5-1	NA	TRBJ1-1	NA	TGCGCCAGCAGCTGGCAGGGCCCACCTAACACTGAAGCTTTCTTT	CASSWQGPPNTEAFF
TRBV9	NA	TRBJ2-2	TRBD1	TGTGCCAGCAGCCCTCATTTGGCGGGACAGGGGGCAGGGGAGCTGTTTTTT	CASSPHLAGQGAGELFF
TRBV5-4	NA	TRBJ1-2	NA	TGTGCCAGCCGCCGGGGGGGCACAGCTAATGGCTACACCTTC	CASRRGGTANGYTF
TRBV12-3/TRBV12-4	NA	TRBJ2-5	NA	TGTGCCAGTTCCGGGGGTCCCAGGGGGACCCAGTACTTC	CASSGGPRGTQYF
TRBV28	many	TRBJ2-1	NA	TGTGCCAGCAGTTTTCCCTACAATGAGCAGTTCTTC	CASSFPYNEQFF
TRBV6-1	NA	TRBJ1-1	NA	TGTGCCAGCAGTCCACGACATGGCACTGAAGCTTTCTTT	CASSPRHGTEAFF
TRBV30	many	TRBJ2-1	NA	TGTGCCTGGAACCCTCCACCTTGGGCAGCCTCTCCTACAATGGTGCAGTTCTTC	CAWNPPPWAASPTMVQFF
TRBV12-3/TRBV12-4	few	TRBJ1-6	NA	TGTGCCAGCTGGGGGGTGGTGGGGTCACCCCTCCACTTT	CASWGVVGSPLHF
TRBV12-3/TRBV12-4	many	TRBJ2-1	TRBD1	TGTGCCAGCAGCCGAGGGGGCAGAGACAATGAGCAGTTCTTC	CASSRGGRDNEQFF
TRBV20-1	many	TRBJ1-1	NA	TGCAGTGCTCCAAAAGGGGACACTATGAACACTGAAGCTTTCTTT	CSAPKGDTMNTEAFF
TRBV28	many	TRBJ2-1	TRBD2	TGTGCCAGCAGTTCCCCTGAAGCGGGGGGTTTAGACAATGAGCAGTTCTTC	CASSSPEAGGLDNEQFF
TRBV6-1	many	TRBJ1-1	NA	TGTGCCAGCAGAACGACAGGCCAGAACACTGAAGCTTTCTTT	CASRTTGQNTEAFF
TRBV5-6	NA	TRBJ1-2	TRBD1	TGTGCCACCTTTGAAACAGGGGCTCACTATGGCTACACCTTC	CATFETGAHYGYTF
TRBV7-3	NA	TRBJ1-4	NA	TGTGCCAGCAGCTTAATGGGTTTTGCAGGGAATGAAAAACTGTTTTTT	CASSLMGFAGNEKLFF
TRBV3-1	many	TRBJ1-3	NA	TGTGCCAGCGGGACGGGTGTTGGCTCTGGAAACACCATATATTTT	CASGTGVGSGNTIYF
TRBV2	many	TRBJ2-7	TRBD1	TGTGCCAGCAGGAATGGCCGGGACAGCTACGAGCAGTACTTC	CASRNGRDSYEQYF
TRBV12-5	once	TRBJ1-2	TRBD1	TGTGCTAGTGGTTCAGACAGGGGGTCTAACTATGGCTACACCTTC	CASGSDRGSNYGYTF
TRBV20-1	many	TRBJ2-7	TRBD2	TGCAGTGCTCACGGGGGGACCGACTCCTACGAGCAGTACTTC	CSAHGGTDSYEQYF
TRBV11-2	many	TRBJ2-2	TRBD2	TGTGCCAGCATCGGGCGGGGGAGAGATGGCGGGGAGCTGTTTTTT	CASIGRGRDGGELFF
TRBV9	few	TRBJ2-3	NA	TGTGCCAGCAGCTCAAGACTAGAAAGGTCAGATACGCAGTATTTT	CASSSRLERSDTQYF